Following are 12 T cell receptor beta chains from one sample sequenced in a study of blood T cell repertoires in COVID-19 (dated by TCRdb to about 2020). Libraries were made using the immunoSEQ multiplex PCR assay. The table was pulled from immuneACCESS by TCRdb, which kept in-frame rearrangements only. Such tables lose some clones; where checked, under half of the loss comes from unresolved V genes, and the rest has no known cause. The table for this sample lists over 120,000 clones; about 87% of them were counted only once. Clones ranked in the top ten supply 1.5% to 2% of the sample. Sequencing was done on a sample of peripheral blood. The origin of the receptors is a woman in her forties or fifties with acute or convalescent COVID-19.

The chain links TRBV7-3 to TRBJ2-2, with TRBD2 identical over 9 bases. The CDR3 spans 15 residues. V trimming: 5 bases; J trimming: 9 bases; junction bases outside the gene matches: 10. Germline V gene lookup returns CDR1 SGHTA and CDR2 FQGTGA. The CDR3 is CASSAGASGIRELFF. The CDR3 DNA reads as TGTGCCAGCAGCGCGGGGGCTAGCGGGATTCGGGAGCTGTTTTTT.

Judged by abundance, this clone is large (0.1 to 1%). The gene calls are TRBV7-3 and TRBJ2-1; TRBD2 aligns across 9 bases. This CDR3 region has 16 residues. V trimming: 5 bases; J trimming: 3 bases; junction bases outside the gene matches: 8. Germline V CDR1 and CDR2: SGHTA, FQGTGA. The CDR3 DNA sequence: TGTGCCAGCAGCCCCGGGGAGCGGGAGGTCTACAATGAGCAGTTCTTC. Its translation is CASSPGEREVYNEQFF.

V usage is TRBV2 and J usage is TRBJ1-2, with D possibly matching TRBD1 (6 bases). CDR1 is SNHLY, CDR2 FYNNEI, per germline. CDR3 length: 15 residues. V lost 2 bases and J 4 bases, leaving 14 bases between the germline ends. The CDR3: CASSEITTGGYGYTF. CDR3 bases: TGTGCCAGCAGTGAAATAACGACAGGTGGCTATGGCTACACCTTC.

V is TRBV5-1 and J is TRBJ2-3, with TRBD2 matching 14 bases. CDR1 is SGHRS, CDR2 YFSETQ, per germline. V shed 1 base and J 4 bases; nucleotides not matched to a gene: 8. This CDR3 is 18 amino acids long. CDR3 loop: CASSLMGTSGSTSDTQYF. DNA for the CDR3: TGCGCCAGCAGCTTGATGGGGACTAGCGGGAGTACGTCAGATACGCAGTATTTT.

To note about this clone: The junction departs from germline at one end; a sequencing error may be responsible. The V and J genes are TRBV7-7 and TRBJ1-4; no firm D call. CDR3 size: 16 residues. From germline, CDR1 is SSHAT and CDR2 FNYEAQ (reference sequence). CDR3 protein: CASSLGAGPTNEKLFF. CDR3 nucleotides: TGTGCTAGCAGCTTAGGAGCAGGTCCAACTAATGAAAAACTGTTTTTT.

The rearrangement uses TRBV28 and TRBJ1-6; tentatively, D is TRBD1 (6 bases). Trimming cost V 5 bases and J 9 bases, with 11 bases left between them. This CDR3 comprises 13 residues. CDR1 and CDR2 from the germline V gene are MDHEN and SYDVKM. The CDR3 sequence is CASSRTDASPLHF. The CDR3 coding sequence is TGTGCCAGCAGTCGGACAGATGCTTCACCCCTCCACTTT.

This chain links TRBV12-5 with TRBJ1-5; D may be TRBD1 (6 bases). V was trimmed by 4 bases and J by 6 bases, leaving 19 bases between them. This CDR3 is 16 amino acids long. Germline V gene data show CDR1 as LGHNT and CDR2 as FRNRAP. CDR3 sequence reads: CASGSDGTLRSQPQHF. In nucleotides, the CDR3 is TGTGCTAGTGGTTCAGATGGGACACTAAGGAGTCAGCCCCAGCATTTT.

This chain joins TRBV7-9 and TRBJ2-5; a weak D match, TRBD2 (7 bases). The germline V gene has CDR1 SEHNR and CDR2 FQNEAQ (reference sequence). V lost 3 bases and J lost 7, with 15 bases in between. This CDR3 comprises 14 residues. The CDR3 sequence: CASSLAGGAWTQYF. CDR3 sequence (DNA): TGTGCCAGCAGCTTGGCTGGGGGGGCATGGACCCAGTACTTC.

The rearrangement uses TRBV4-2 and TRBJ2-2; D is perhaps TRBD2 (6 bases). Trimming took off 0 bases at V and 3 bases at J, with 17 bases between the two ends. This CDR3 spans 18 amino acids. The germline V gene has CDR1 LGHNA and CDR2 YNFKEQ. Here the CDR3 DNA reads TGTGCCAGCAGCCAAGACATTGGCGGGGTGCCAGACACCGGGGAGCTGTTTTTT. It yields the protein CASSQDIGGVPDTGELFF.

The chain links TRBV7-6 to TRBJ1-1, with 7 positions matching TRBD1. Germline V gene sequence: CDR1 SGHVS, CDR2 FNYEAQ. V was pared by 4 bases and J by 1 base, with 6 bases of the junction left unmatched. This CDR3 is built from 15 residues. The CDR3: CASSSGQAWNTEAFF. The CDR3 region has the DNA TGTGCCAGCAGCTCCGGACAGGCTTGGAACACTGAAGCTTTCTTT. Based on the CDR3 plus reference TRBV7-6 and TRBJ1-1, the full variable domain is GAGVSQSPRYKVTKRGQDVALRCDPISGHVSLYWYRQALGQGPEFLTYFNYEAQQDKSGLPNDRFSAERPEGSISTLTIQRTEQRDSAMYRCASSSGQAWNTEAFFGQGTRLTVV.

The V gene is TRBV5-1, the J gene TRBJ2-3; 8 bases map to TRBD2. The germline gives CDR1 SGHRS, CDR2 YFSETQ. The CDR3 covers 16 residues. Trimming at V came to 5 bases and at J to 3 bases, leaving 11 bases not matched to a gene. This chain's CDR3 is CASSLRSGTRTDTQYF. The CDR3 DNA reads TGCGCCAGCAGTTTGCGGAGCGGGACTAGGACAGATACGCAGTATTTT.

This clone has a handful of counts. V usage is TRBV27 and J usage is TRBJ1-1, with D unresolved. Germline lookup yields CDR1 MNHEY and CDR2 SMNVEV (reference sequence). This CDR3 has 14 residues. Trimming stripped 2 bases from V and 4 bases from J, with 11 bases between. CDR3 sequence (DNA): TGTGCCAGCAGTTTAGGGCGGGCGTCCACTGAAGCTTTCTTT. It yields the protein CASSLGRASTEAFF.